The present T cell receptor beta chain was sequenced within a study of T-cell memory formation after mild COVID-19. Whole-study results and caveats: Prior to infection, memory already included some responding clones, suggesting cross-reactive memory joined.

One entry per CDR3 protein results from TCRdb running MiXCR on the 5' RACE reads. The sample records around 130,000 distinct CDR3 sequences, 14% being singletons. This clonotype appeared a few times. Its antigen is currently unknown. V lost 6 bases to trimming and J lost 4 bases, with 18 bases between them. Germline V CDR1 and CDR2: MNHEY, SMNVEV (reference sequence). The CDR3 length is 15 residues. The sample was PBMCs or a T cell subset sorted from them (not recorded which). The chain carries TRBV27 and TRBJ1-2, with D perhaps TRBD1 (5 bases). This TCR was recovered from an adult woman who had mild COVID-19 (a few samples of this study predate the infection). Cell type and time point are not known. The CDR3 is CASSGPGLSPYGYTF. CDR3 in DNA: TGTGCCAGCAGCGGCCCGGGACTCTCCCCCTATGGCTACACCTTC.